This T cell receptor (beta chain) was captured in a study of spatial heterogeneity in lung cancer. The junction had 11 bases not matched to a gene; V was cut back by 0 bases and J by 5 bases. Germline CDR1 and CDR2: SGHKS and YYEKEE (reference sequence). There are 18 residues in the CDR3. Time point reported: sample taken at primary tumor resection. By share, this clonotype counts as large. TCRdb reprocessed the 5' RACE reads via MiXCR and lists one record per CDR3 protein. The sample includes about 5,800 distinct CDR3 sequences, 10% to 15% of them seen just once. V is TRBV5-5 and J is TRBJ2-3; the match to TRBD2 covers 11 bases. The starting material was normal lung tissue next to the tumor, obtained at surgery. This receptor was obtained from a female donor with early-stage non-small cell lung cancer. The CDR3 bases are TGTGCCAGCAGCTTGGGAGCTAGCGGGGGGCCAACAGGAGATACGCAGTATTTT. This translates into CASSLGASGGPTGDTQYF. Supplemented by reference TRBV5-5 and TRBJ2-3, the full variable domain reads DAGVTQSPTHLIKTRGQQVTLRCSPISGHKSVSWYQQVLGQGPQFIFQYYEKEERGRGNFPDRFSARQFPNYSSELNVNALLLGDSALYLCASSLGASGGPTGDTQYFGPGTRLTVL.